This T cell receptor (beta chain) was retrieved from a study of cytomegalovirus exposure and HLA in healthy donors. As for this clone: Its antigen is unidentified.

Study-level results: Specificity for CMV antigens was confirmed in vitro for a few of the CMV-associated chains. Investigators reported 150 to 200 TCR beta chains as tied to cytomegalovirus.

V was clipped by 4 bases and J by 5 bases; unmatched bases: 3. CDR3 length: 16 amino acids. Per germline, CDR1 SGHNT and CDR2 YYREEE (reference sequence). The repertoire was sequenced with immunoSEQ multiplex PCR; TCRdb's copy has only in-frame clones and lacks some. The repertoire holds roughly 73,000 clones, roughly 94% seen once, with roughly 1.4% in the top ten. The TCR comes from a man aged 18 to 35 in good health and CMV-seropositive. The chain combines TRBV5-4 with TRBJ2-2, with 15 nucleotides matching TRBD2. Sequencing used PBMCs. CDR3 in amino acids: CASSLGLAGGTGELFF. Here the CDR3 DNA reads TGTGCCAGCAGCCTCGGACTAGCGGGAGGGACCGGGGAGCTGTTTTTT.